What follows are 24 T cell receptor beta chains derived from one specimen sequenced in a study of OX40 agonist ivuxolimab in advanced cancers. Using immunoSEQ multiplex PCR, the repertoire was profiled, and TCRdb retains in-frame clones only, with some absent. The table records roughly 100,000 clones, 90% of them present only once. The sample consisted of CD4+ or CD8+ T cells sorted from blood, taken in a trial of the OX40 agonist ivuxolimab. The receptors shown here come from an adult with an advanced solid tumor such as melanoma, head and neck, liver or kidney cancer.

The CDR3 nucleotides are TGTGCCAGCAGCTTGTCCGGGGGGGCATACAATGAGCAGTTCTTC. This translates into CASSLSGGAYNEQFF. The J gene is TRBJ2-1, the V gene TRBV5-5; 8 positions match TRBD2. CDR3 length equals 15 residues. Germline trimming cut 1 base from V and 4 bases from J; bases unmatched to any gene: 4. The V gene's germline CDR1 is SGHKS and CDR2 YYEKEE (reference sequence).

This clone was counted once. The chain employs TRBV5-4 and TRBJ1-2, with a tentative D call TRBD1 (5 bases). This CDR3 has 14 residues. Trimming took 3 bases from V and 8 from J, leaving 17 bases between them. Germline lookup yields CDR1 SGHNT and CDR2 YYREEE (reference sequence). The DNA for the CDR3 is TGTGCCAGCAGCTCAGACAGCCCCAGCTTGGGCTACACCTTC. Its protein product is CASSSDSPSLGYTF.

The V gene is TRBV7-2, the J gene TRBJ2-5, with 14 bases fitting TRBD2. V was pared by 5 bases and J by 0 bases, with 2 bases of the junction left unmatched. This CDR3 is built from 16 residues. CDR1 and CDR2 from the germline V gene are SGHTA and FQGNSA. The CDR3 coding sequence is TGTGCCAGCAGCCGGACTAGCGGGGGGTACCAAGAGACCCAGTACTTC. Translated, it gives CASSRTSGGYQETQYF.

V and J are TRBV6-5 and TRBJ1-4; D ambiguous. CDR1 is MNHEY, CDR2 SVGAGI, per germline. The CDR3 loop spans 15 amino acids. With 10 bases removed from V and 4 bases from J, the gap between germline ends came to 19 bases. CDR3 sequence reads: CATRSTGIGNEKLFF. The CDR3 coding sequence is TGTGCCACTCGCTCGACGGGGATTGGTAATGAAAAACTGTTTTTT.

The V gene is TRBV27, the J gene TRBJ2-3; D gene uncertain. Per the germline V gene, CDR1 is MNHEY and CDR2 is SMNVEV (reference sequence). Trimming stripped 3 bases from V and 0 bases from J, with 13 bases between. The CDR3 covers 16 residues. The CDR3 bases are TGTGCCAGCAGTTTCATAGCACCCCGGAGCACAGATACGCAGTATTTT. Encoded protein: CASSFIAPRSTDTQYF.

The chain employs TRBV7-6 and TRBJ2-7, with D perhaps being TRBD1 or TRBD2 (5 bases each). The V end lost 5 bases, the J end lost 6 bases, and 14 bases lay between the germline ends. Germline V gene data show CDR1 as SGHVS and CDR2 as FNYEAQ. This CDR3 contains 13 residues. CDR3 nucleotide sequence: TGTGCCAGCAGCGAAGGGACGGCGGGCGAGCAGTACTTC. As protein: CASSEGTAGEQYF.

The chain recombines TRBV28 with TRBJ2-5; 9 bases agree with TRBD2. The CDR3 runs 14 residues. Germline values: CDR1 MDHEN, CDR2 SYDVKM. V dropped 8 bases and J dropped 8; count of bases not matched to a gene: 12. The CDR3 loop is CASDRVSGGGTQYF. CDR3 bases: TGTGCCAGCGACCGGGTTAGCGGGGGTGGTACCCAGTACTTC.

CDR3 coding DNA: TGTGCCACCCGGTCCCGGACTAGCGGGGTCGGGTGGGAGACCCAGTACTTC. This gives the protein CATRSRTSGVGWETQYF. The rearrangement joins TRBV7-8 to TRBJ2-5, with TRBD2 matching over 12 bases. V shed 10 bases and J 5 bases; nucleotides not matched to a gene: 17. The CDR3 covers 17 residues. CDR1 is SGHVS and CDR2 is FQNEAQ in the germline V gene. Combining the CDR3 with reference TRBV7-8 and TRBJ2-5 gives the whole variable domain GAGVSQSPRYKVAKRGQDVALRCDPISGHVSLFWYQQALGQGPEFLTYFQNEAQLDKSGLPSDRFFAERPEGSVSTLKIQRTQQEDSAVYLCATRSRTSGVGWETQYFGPGTRLLVL.

The chain couples TRBV7-9 to TRBJ2-5, with 9 bases identical to TRBD1. The CDR3 spans 16 residues. The V and J ends lost 1 base and 7 bases, in that order; junction bases with no gene match: 10. Germline V gene sequence: CDR1 SEHNR, CDR2 FQNEAQ (reference sequence). CDR3 sequence: CASSLGGDRVLWTQYF. CDR3 nucleotide sequence: TGTGCCAGCAGCTTAGGAGGGGACAGGGTTCTTTGGACCCAGTACTTC.

V gene TRBV7-2 combines with J gene TRBJ2-1; D is uncertain. CDR3 size: 13 residues. CDR1 is SGHTA and CDR2 is FQGNSA in the germline V gene. The V and J ends lost 0 bases and 4 bases respectively, with 4 bases between them. This CDR3 reads CASSLAQYNEQFF. CDR3 DNA sequence: TGTGCCAGCAGCTTAGCACAGTACAATGAGCAGTTCTTC.

This chain connects TRBV19 to TRBJ2-7; D gene uncertain. Per germline, CDR1 LNHDA and CDR2 SQIVND (reference sequence). V was shortened by 2 bases and J by 1 base, with 9 bases between the two germline ends. CDR3 size: 14 residues. In DNA form, the CDR3 reads TGTGCCAGTAGTATAAATACGGAGTCCTACGAGCAGTACTTC. Translated, it gives CASSINTESYEQYF.

The CDR3 sequence is CASSQDAGGASEKLFF. The CDR3 region has the DNA TGCGCCAGCAGCCAAGATGCGGGGGGCGCTAGTGAAAAACTGTTTTTT. The chain is built from TRBV4-3 and TRBJ1-4, with a possible D match to TRBD1 (6 bases). CDR3 length equals 16 residues. With 0 bases removed from V and 7 bases from J, the gap between germline ends came to 15 bases. Germline assignment: CDR1 LGHNA and CDR2 YSLEER.

The rearrangement links TRBV6-5 to TRBJ2-1, with D possibly matching TRBD2 (6 bases). Germline CDR1 reads MNHEY; CDR2 reads SVGAGI. V was cut by 3 bases and J by 0 bases, with 12 bases left in between. CDR3 size: 16 residues. DNA of the CDR3: TGTGCCAGCAGTTATGTGTCCGGGAGCTCCTACAATGAGCAGTTCTTC. It translates to CASSYVSGSSYNEQFF.

The rearrangement links TRBV9 to TRBJ2-3, with 10 bases that match TRBD2. Per germline, CDR1 SGDLS and CDR2 YYNGEE. The CDR3 runs to 18 residues. V was clipped by 0 bases and J by 0 bases; unmatched bases: 7. CDR3 nucleotides: TGTGCCAGCAGCGTAGACCTAGCGGGGGCCACCAGCACAGATACGCAGTATTTT. Protein: CASSVDLAGATSTDTQYF.

The J gene is TRBJ1-4, the V gene TRBV5-1; the D gene is possibly TRBD1 (5 bases). V was cut by 0 bases and J by 3 bases, with 12 bases left in between. CDR3 length: 16 amino acids. CDR1 is SGHRS and CDR2 is YFSETQ in the germline V gene. The DNA of the CDR3 is TGCGCCAGCAGCTTGGACGGGGCAGGAGCTAATGAAAAACTGTTTTTT. It translates to CASSLDGAGANEKLFF.

The CDR3, as DNA: TGTGCCAGCAGCTCTGGACTGATTTATGAAAAACTGTTTTTT. It yields the protein CASSSGLIYEKLFF. The chain combines TRBV7-2 with TRBJ1-4; no definite D call. CDR3 length: 14 residues. V shed 4 bases and J shed 6 bases, with 12 bases lying between them. Germline CDR1 SGHTA, CDR2 FQGNSA. The whole variable domain, remainder taken from reference TRBV7-2 and TRBJ1-4, is GAGVSQSPSNKVTEKGKDVELRCDPISGHTALYWYRQSLGQGLEFLIYFQGNSAPDKSGLPSDRFSAERTGGSVSTLTIQRTQQEDSAVYLCASSSGLIYEKLFFGSGTQLSVL.

The genes are TRBV15 and TRBJ1-4, with TRBD1 matching over 7 bases. Germline CDR1 LNHNV, CDR2 YYDKDF (reference sequence). Losses at the gene ends were 5 bases for V and 3 bases for J; bases not matched to a gene: 3. CDR3 length: 14 amino acids. CDR3 sequence: CATSLQGSNEKLFF. CDR3 nucleotides: TGTGCCACCAGCTTACAGGGGTCTAATGAAAAACTGTTTTTT.

This clone has a single count. J is TRBJ1-3 and V is TRBV9; 7 bases line up with TRBD1. Germline V gene sequence: CDR1 SGDLS, CDR2 YYNGEE. Trimming removed 8 bases from V and 3 bases from J; junction bases left unmatched: 5. CDR3 length: 13 residues. The CDR3 sequence is CASSGTVGNTIYF. In nucleotides, the CDR3 is TGTGCCAGTTCGGGGACAGTTGGAAACACCATATATTTT.

This clone was seen a few times. Written as DNA, the CDR3 is TGTGCCTGGAGTTGGCAAGGCGACGGAAACACCATATATTTT. Protein: CAWSWQGDGNTIYF. This chain uses TRBV30 with TRBJ1-3; D is unclear. The CDR3 consists of 14 residues. The germline V and J ends were trimmed by 2 bases and 4 bases, with 12 bases remaining between them. The V gene's germline CDR1 is GTSNPN and CDR2 SVGIG (reference sequence).

The chain is built from TRBV29-1 and TRBJ1-5, with TRBD1 matching 7 bases. CDR3 length equals 13 residues. Germline V gene data show CDR1 as SQVTM and CDR2 as ANQGSEA. V was clipped by 6 bases and J by 1 base; unmatched bases: 3. The CDR3 bases are TGCAGCGTAGTACAGGGGAGCAATCAGCCCCAGCATTTT. As protein: CSVVQGSNQPQHF.

This chain uses TRBV6-5 with TRBJ2-7; D gene ambiguous. Trimming pared 4 bases from V and 6 bases from J, leaving 13 bases between. This CDR3 is built from 13 residues. The germline CDR1 and CDR2 sequences are MNHEY and SVGAGI. CDR3 sequence: CASSSGPRSEQYF. CDR3 DNA sequence: TGTGCCAGCAGTTCGGGCCCCAGGAGCGAGCAGTACTTC.

The rearrangement links TRBV30 to TRBJ2-7; 11 bases map to TRBD1. The CDR3 runs 13 residues. The V and J ends lost 4 bases and 3 bases, in that order; junction bases with no gene match: 2. The germline CDR1 and CDR2 sequences are GTSNPN and SVGIG (reference sequence). CDR3 sequence reads: CAWTGTGGYEQYF. The CDR3 bases are TGTGCCTGGACAGGGACAGGGGGCTACGAGCAGTACTTC.

The chain is built from TRBV2 and TRBJ2-3; TRBD2 agrees at 9 bases. CDR1 and CDR2 (germline): SNHLY, FYNNEI. This CDR3 comprises 14 residues. Trimming removed 5 bases from V and 3 bases from J; junction bases left unmatched: 3. CDR3 DNA: TGTGCCAGCAGTAGCGGGGGGCCTACAGATACGCAGTATTTT. It specifies CASSSGGPTDTQYF. Full variable domain (remainder filled in from reference TRBV2 and TRBJ2-3): EPEVTQTPSHQVTQMGQEVILRCVPISNHLYFYWYRQILGQKVEFLVSFYNNEISEKSEIFDDQFSVERPDGSNFTLKIRSTKLEDSAMYFCASSSGGPTDTQYFGPGTRLTVL.

This chain links TRBV7-9 with TRBJ2-1, with D hard to call. Germline lookup yields CDR1 SEHNR and CDR2 FQNEAQ (reference sequence). The CDR3 sequence is 12 residues long. Trimming removed 2 bases from V and 9 bases from J, with 8 bases in between. The CDR3 coding sequence is TGTGCCAGCAGCTTATTCGTGGTTGAGCAGTTCTTC. It encodes CASSLFVVEQFF.